Presented here are 15 T cell receptor beta chains from one specimen sequenced in a study. In TCRdb, the RT-PCR reads were re-called with MiXCR into one record per CDR3 protein. Of about 700,000 distinct CDR3 sequences in the sample, 13% to 15% were seen once. The sequenced material came from memory CD4+ T cells from blood. These receptors came from a female donor in good health, serving as a healthy control.

This clonotype was detected many times. The chain joins TRBV29-1 to TRBJ1-2; 7 nucleotides line up with TRBD1. This CDR3 is built from 12 residues. J lost 6 bases, V lost 4 bases, and 5 bases had no gene match. Germline V gene data show CDR1 as SQVTM and CDR2 as ANQGSEA. The CDR3: CSVGEGANGYTF. CDR3 nucleotide sequence: TGCAGCGTTGGGGAGGGGGCGAATGGCTACACCTTC.

The chain couples TRBV7-3 to TRBJ2-3; possibly TRBD2 for D (7 bases). This CDR3 contains 18 residues. Germline V lookup: CDR1 SGHTA, CDR2 FQGTGA. The V and J ends lost 4 bases and 4 bases respectively, with 24 bases between them. CDR3: CASSWEAVGGGRADTQYF. The CDR3 bases are TGTGCCAGCAGCTGGGAGGCTGTTGGGGGGGGCCGGGCAGATACGCAGTATTTT.

This clonotype was seen at least ten times. V and J are TRBV12-3 or TRBV12-4 and TRBJ1-4; D not certain. Between the trimmed V and J ends, which lost 5 bases and 8 bases, there was a span of 12 bases. This CDR3 comprises 13 residues. The CDR3 DNA reads TGTGCCAGCAGTACTAGAGATGTAGAAAAACTGTTTTTT. It is translated as CASSTRDVEKLFF.

At least ten counts were recorded for this clonotype. CDR3 DNA: TGTGCCACCAGCAGAGATCAAGATACGCAGTATTTT. Amino acids: CATSRDQDTQYF. The chain is built from TRBV15 and TRBJ2-3; no clear D gene. The CDR3 has 12 residues. Germline V gene data show CDR1 as LNHNV and CDR2 as YYDKDF (reference sequence). V lost 0 bases, J lost 5 bases, and 3 bases lay in between.

This clonotype was picked up a small number of times. CDR3: CASSRYGTDNNEQFF. CDR3 DNA sequence: TGTGCCAGCAGTCGATACGGGACAGACAACAATGAGCAGTTCTTC. The V and J genes are TRBV27 and TRBJ2-1; 7 bases align to TRBD1. CDR3 size: 15 residues. Trimming at V came to 5 bases and at J to 5 bases, leaving 9 bases not matched to a gene. CDR1 and CDR2 (germline): MNHEY, SMNVEV (reference sequence).

This clonotype was counted only a few times. This chain uses TRBV9 with TRBJ2-5; D possibly matches TRBD1 or TRBD2 (5 bases each). Between the trimmed V and J ends, which lost 1 base and 5 bases, there was a span of 15 bases. Germline assignment: CDR1 SGDLS and CDR2 YYNGEE. The CDR3 consists of 15 residues. The CDR3 region has the DNA TGTGCCAGCAGCGTAATGGGGGAGCGAGGGGAGACCCAGTACTTC. This sequence encodes CASSVMGERGETQYF.

This clonotype occurred many times. This rearrangement joins TRBV29-1 to TRBJ2-1; D is possibly TRBD2 (6 bases). Trimming stripped 1 base from V and 2 bases from J, with 15 bases between. Germline loops: CDR1 SQVTM, CDR2 ANQGSEA. The CDR3 is 16 amino acids. CDR3 nucleotides: TGCAGCGTTGAAGGGAGTAGCGGAGATACCTACAATGAGCAGTTCTTC. It yields the protein CSVEGSSGDTYNEQFF.

This chain joins TRBV9 and TRBJ1-1; D possibly corresponds to TRBD1 (6 bases). V was clipped by 3 bases and J by 9 bases, with 12 bases between them. This CDR3 is built from 12 residues. The V gene's germline CDR1 is SGDLS and CDR2 YYNGEE. CDR3 sequence: CASSERGGQAFF. CDR3 coding DNA: TGTGCCAGCAGCGAAAGAGGGGGGCAAGCTTTCTTT.

This clonotype occurred many times. V is TRBV9 and J is TRBJ2-1, with D maybe TRBD2 (5 bases). Deletions cut 5 bases from V and 0 bases from J, with 21 bases between. The CDR3 is 18 amino acids. Germline values: CDR1 SGDLS, CDR2 YYNGEE. CDR3 sequence (DNA): TGTGCCAGCAGGGGAGAAAATGGGAGCCGGGGCTCCTACAATGAGCAGTTCTTC. It translates to CASRGENGSRGSYNEQFF.

This clonotype appeared many times. V and J are TRBV5-1 and TRBJ2-3; D tentatively reads TRBD1 or TRBD2 (7 bases each). CDR1 is SGHRS and CDR2 is YFSETQ in the germline V gene. This CDR3 is built from 14 residues. V was clipped by 4 bases and J by 6 bases, with 15 bases between them. This chain's CDR3 is CASSTGTAGDTQYF. Written as DNA, the CDR3 is TGCGCCAGCAGCACCGGGACAGCGGGGGATACGCAGTATTTT.

This clonotype came up a few times. This chain connects TRBV5-1 to TRBJ2-2; 8 bases match TRBD2. CDR3 length equals 15 residues. Looked up from germline, CDR1 is SGHRS and CDR2 is YFSETQ. With V trimmed by 6 bases and J by 4 bases, 8 bases remained unmatched. The CDR3 region has the DNA TGCGCCAGCACCCGGGGGCTAGCGGGCACCGGGGAGCTGTTTTTT. As protein: CASTRGLAGTGELFF.

This clonotype was counted a few times. The rearrangement joins TRBV5-1 to TRBJ2-3; perhaps TRBD2 as D (5 bases). V was clipped by 0 bases and J by 0 bases, with 11 bases between them. CDR3 length equals 16 residues. Germline V gene data show CDR1 as SGHRS and CDR2 as YFSETQ. CDR3 sequence (DNA): TGCGCCAGCAGCTTGGGTGGGAGATCTAGCACAGATACGCAGTATTTT. Amino acids: CASSLGGRSSTDTQYF.

This clonotype was detected a few times. The rearrangement links TRBV27 to TRBJ1-2; D remains unclear. The CDR3 sequence is 14 residues long. V lost 6 bases to trimming and J lost 8 bases, with 19 bases between them. Germline CDR1 reads MNHEY; CDR2 reads SMNVEV (reference sequence). This CDR3 reads CASRPGNNIGGYTF. The CDR3 nucleotides read TGTGCCAGCAGGCCGGGAAATAATATTGGAGGCTACACCTTC.

The table lists this clonotype with many counts. CDR3 sequence (DNA): TGCGCCAGCAGCTTGGAACCAGCACCCGACGGGGAGACCCAGTACTTC. Translated: CASSLEPAPDGETQYF. The J gene is TRBJ2-5, the V gene TRBV5-1; D is undetermined. Germline V gene sequence: CDR1 SGHRS, CDR2 YFSETQ. The V and J ends lost 0 bases and 5 bases respectively, with 17 bases between them. This CDR3 is built from 16 residues.

This clonotype showed up just a few times. The chain combines TRBV27 with TRBJ1-6; no firm D call. The CDR3 has 16 amino acids. V lost 6 bases and J 3 bases, leaving 15 bases between the germline ends. Germline V lookup: CDR1 MNHEY, CDR2 SMNVEV (reference sequence). CDR3 in DNA: TGTGCCAGCAGACTAGACGGGGAGCGCTATAATTCACCCCTCCACTTT. This translates into CASRLDGERYNSPLHF.